This T cell receptor beta chain was retrieved from a study of cytomegalovirus exposure and HLA in healthy donors. Study-wide results and caveats: Cytomegalovirus-associated status was assigned to about 170 TCR beta chains. After further analysis at a later stage, 15,000 to 20,000 TCR beta sequences were associated with HLA alleles at 0.05 false discovery rate.

Trimming removed 6 bases from V and 5 bases from J; junction bases left unmatched: 6. The CDR3 runs to 16 residues. CDR1 is SGHTA and CDR2 is FQGNSA in the germline V gene. For this clone: Its antigen is not known.

PCR primers comprised 60 Vbeta and 13 Jbeta primers. Using immunoSEQ multiplex PCR, the repertoire was profiled, and TCRdb retains in-frame clones only, with some absent. The sample gives about 130,000 clones, 80% of which show up once; just over 2.5% is in the top ten. This clonotype was obtained from a man aged 25-45 years in good health and CMV-seronegative. Sequenced input: PBMCs. The J gene is TRBJ2-2, the V gene TRBV7-2; TRBD2 matches 13 bases. CDR3 DNA: TGTGCCAGCAGGACTAGCGGGAGGATTGAGACCGGGGAGCTGTTTTTT. Encoded protein: CASRTSGRIETGELFF.